This T cell receptor beta chain was sequenced for a study of prognosis after radiotherapy for stage I lung cancer (TCRdb year 2021). Background for the entire study: Between April 2018 and January 2019, some 18 patients with stage I NSCLC were enrolled in Nanjing, China. The cohort included approximately 13 men and more than 5 women, with a median age of approximately 74 years and a range of roughly 53 to 85 years. Of the enrolled patients, some 15 had newly diagnosed primary stage I lung tumors, while four or five had oligometastatic NSCLC following surgical resection of the primary tumor. Using image-guided IMRT or VMAT, SBRT was delivered in 3 to 5 fractions at a biologically effective dose of at least 100 Gy. Peripheral blood TCR beta repertoires were profiled in stage I NSCLC patients before and after stereotactic body radiotherapy, and the repertoires were related to distant failure. The study took one blood sample before SBRT and one after SBRT from each of 19 patients and sequenced all 40 or so samples. SBRT was not combined with any concurrent therapy in any patient. Eleven to twelve patients had adenocarcinoma and roughly 7 had squamous cell carcinoma as the tumor histology. After SBRT, distant metastases developed in four of the 19 patients at a median of approximately seven months, while the remaining 15 patients had no significant progression. Every patient was deemed medically inoperable, 12 because of comorbidities and 7 because they refused surgery. The paper's findings and limits, for the study overall: After SBRT, the count of unique TCR clones dropped from a median of roughly 10,000 beforehand to some 7,000 afterward (Wilcoxon paired P=0.011). Post-SBRT Shannon entropy and its change from baseline were lower in patients who developed distant metastases; baseline Shannon entropy was not associated with metastases. Differences in TRBV and TRBJ usage frequencies by metastasis status were reportedly observed in two V genes at baseline and in several V and two J genes after SBRT. Whether the expanded TCR clones were tumor-specific was not determined. All reported P values were unadjusted for multiple comparisons. The small cohort and short follow-up limited the study, so independent validation of the findings is needed.

From the germline V gene, CDR1 is MRHNA and CDR2 is SNTAGT. The V end loses 3 bases and the J end loses 4 bases, and a stretch of 13 bases separates them. The CDR3 numbers 15 residues from cysteine through phenylalanine. Only the CDR3 DNA is retained, 45 bases long and in frame from the first base. In regard to this clonotype: Its recognized antigen is unknown. With only one base between it and a far larger clone, this is likely a read error.

All patients had node-negative disease on CT and PET/CT, and none had a history of other malignancies or prior chemotherapy or radiotherapy. At each of two time points, 4.5 to 7.5 milliliters of peripheral venous blood were collected in EDTA tubes. PBMCs were isolated by Ficoll-Paque Plus density-gradient centrifugation. Samples were stored at -80°C immediately after collection until analysis. Two rounds of multiplex PCR were performed to amplify the TCR beta CDR3 region from genomic DNA. The first PCR round used primers specific to each TRBV and TRBJ gene, with sequences filed in Chinese patent CN105087789A. Universal primers were used in the second PCR round. The Roche High Pure PCR Template Preparation Kit was used to extract genomic DNA from frozen PBMCs. Paired-end sequencing with 151 bp reads was performed on the libraries using an Illumina HiSeq 3000. As for the original processing: CutAdapt was used to remove raw reads lacking the multiplex PCR primer sequences. PEAR was used to merge high-quality paired reads into contigs. TRB V, D and J gene segments were assigned to each contig with MiXCR by alignment to reference sequences. To remove sequencing errors, CDR3 sequences were clustered according to base quality and sequence similarity. Shannon entropy, normalized by the natural log of the productive TCR sequence number, served as the measure of diversity. Clonality was computed as one minus the ratio of Shannon entropy to the natural log of the number of unique clonotypes. The Youden index of ROC curves was used to select progression-free survival cut-offs for repertoire metrics, and analyses were performed in R 3.5.3. The public reads were reprocessed in TCRdb via fastp at Q25 and MiXCR, keeping in-frame beta chains. All rows with the same CDR3 protein become a single entry with the most common DNA and genes. Here the V and J calls rest on TCRdb's processing, not on the authors' analysis. The sample table contains approximately 25,000 distinct CDR3 sequences; only one count was recorded for 46% of them. About 15% of the sample goes to the ten largest clones.

This sample comprised PBMCs, obtained before or after stereotactic body radiation therapy (not recorded which). The V and J segments used are TRBV6-4 and TRBJ2-1; the D gene is possibly TRBD2, with 5 bases matching. The receptor comes from a donor over 45 with non-small cell lung cancer. The sequenced DNA is TGTGCCAGCAGTGAATTTGGGAGCCAGTACAATGAGCAGTTCTTC. The encoded protein is CASSEFGSQYNEQFF.